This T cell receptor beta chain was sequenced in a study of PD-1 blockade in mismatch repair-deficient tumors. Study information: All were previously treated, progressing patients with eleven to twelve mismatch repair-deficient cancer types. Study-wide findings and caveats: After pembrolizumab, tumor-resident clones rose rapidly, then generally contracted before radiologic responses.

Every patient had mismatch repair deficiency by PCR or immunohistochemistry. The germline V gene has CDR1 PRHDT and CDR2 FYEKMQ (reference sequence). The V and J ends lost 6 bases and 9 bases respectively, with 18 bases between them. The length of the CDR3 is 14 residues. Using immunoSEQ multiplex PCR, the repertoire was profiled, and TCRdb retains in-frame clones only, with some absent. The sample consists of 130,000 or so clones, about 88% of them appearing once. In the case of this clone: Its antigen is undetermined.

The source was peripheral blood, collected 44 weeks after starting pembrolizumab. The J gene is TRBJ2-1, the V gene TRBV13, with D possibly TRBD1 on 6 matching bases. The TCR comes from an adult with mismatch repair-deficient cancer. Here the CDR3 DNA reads TGTGCCAGCAGTCCTGGATACAGGGATGGTGAGCAGTTCTTC. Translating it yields CASSPGYRDGEQFF.